A selection of T cell receptor beta chains follows, all from one sample in a study of beta chain features in type 1 diabetes. Method: immunoSEQ multiplex PCR; TCRdb's copy keeps in-frame clones and lacks some. The sample holds 900,000 or so clones, about a sixth seen once. The material sequenced was naive CD4+ T cells from blood. The origin of the receptors is a woman under 30 in good health. Both conserved end residues are part of each CDR3. The D gene is left open where the match is weak. Rows give clone size only sometimes, using once, few, many, or a class for an expanded clone.

J gene | D gene | clone size | V gene | CDR3 protein | CDR3 DNA
TRBJ2-2 | TRBD1 | few | TRBV25-1 | CASSDLRDRDTGELFF | TGTGCCAGCAGTGACCTCCGGGACAGAGACACCGGGGAGCTGTTTTTT
TRBJ2-7 | - | - | TRBV7-2 | CASSLAGGGYEQYF | TGTGCCAGCAGCTTAGCGGGAGGAGGCTACGAGCAGTACTTC
TRBJ2-7 | TRBD1 | few | TRBV5-1 | CASSLGTGYYEQYF | TGCGCCAGCAGCTTGGGGACAGGCTACTACGAGCAGTACTTC
TRBJ2-4 | - | - | TRBV5-6 | CASSLKRIPKNIQYF | TGTGCCAGCAGCTTGAAACGGATCCCGAAAAACATTCAGTACTTC
TRBJ2-1 | TRBD2 | many | TRBV10-3 | CAISDGLAGAHNEQFF | TGTGCCATCAGTGATGGCCTAGCGGGAGCACACAATGAGCAGTTCTTC
TRBJ2-3 | - | - | TRBV6-6 | CASSYRDRHRDTQYF | TGTGCCAGCAGTTACCGGGACCGACACAGAGATACGCAGTATTTT
TRBJ2-7 | - | - | TRBV18 | CASSANQRTGIFGQYF | TGTGCCAGCTCAGCCAACCAACGAACAGGGATCTTCGGACAGTACTTC
TRBJ2-4 | - | - | TRBV7-3 | CASSLTSAILAKNIQYF | TGTGCCAGCAGCTTAACGTCCGCGATCCTAGCCAAAAACATTCAGTACTTC
TRBJ2-7 | - | - | TRBV7-9 | CASRKLVGPEQYF | TGTGCCAGCAGAAAACTCGTGGGTCCGGAGCAGTACTTC
TRBJ2-1 | TRBD2 | - | TRBV6-5 | CASSQSGKVFNEQFF | TGTGCCAGCAGTCAAAGCGGGAAGGTCTTCAATGAGCAGTTCTTC
TRBJ1-2 | - | - | TRBV4-2 | CASSPWTANYGYTF | TGTGCCAGCAGCCCGTGGACGGCTAACTATGGCTACACCTTC